This T cell receptor beta chain emerged from a study of T cell repertoires in cytomegalovirus infection (dated by TCRdb to the late 2010s). Broadly, across the study: Peptide stimulations targeted recently identified HLA-C-restricted CMV epitopes, whose presentation resists viral immunomodulation, together with well-studied HLA-B-restricted epitopes. Donor HLA type was relevant to the analysis, because carriage of CMV infection together with the matching HLA type was indicated by public TCR beta signatures.

In its sample, this clonotype was seen many times. Its antigen remains unidentified. Nothing much larger sits one base from this clone, and base qualities are not available. Instrument on record: Illumina HiSeq 1500. TCRdb reprocessed the public reads (quality trimming at Q25 with fastp, clone calling with MiXCR) and kept in-frame beta chains. Rows matching on CDR3 protein sequence are summarized as one entry with the most common DNA and genes. The sample contains some 500,000 distinct CDR3 sequences, around two fifths of them found a single time. Around 48% of the sample lies in the top ten. What the treatment or condition label conveys for this sample: in vitro stimulation with specific CMV peptide epitopes to enrich CMV-specific T cells. Trimming takes 5 bases from V and 4 bases from J, and the germline ends sit 14 bases apart. The CDR3 contains 14 residues, cysteine and phenylalanine counted. This entry keeps only the CDR3 DNA: 42 bases, framed from base 1. Sequences SGHTA (CDR1) and FQGNSA (CDR2) are obtained from the germline V gene.

The research as a whole found: In both this cohort and an independent cohort of some 380 donors, the cumulative frequency of public TCR beta family members distinguished carriers of CMV infection plus the relevant HLA type. The ex vivo response was dominated by HLA-C-restricted CMV-specific TCR beta clonotypes, which also provided the single most frequent clonotype in two of eight donors.

Here the sequenced sample was cultured PBMCs, taken from culture after CMV antigen stimulation. The sequence is built from TRBV7-2 and TRBJ1-1; the D gene cannot be named for sure. The clonotype originates from a human donor in good health (CMV status not recorded). Some clones in this sample may be carry-over from other donors' samples. The CDR3 region has the sequence CASSPHPRSTEAFF. The DNA sequence follows: TGTGCCAGCAGCCCCCATCCCAGGAGCACTGAAGCTTTCTTT. Reference TRBV7-2 and TRBJ1-1 proteins supply the regions before and after the CDR3; the full variable domain is: GAGVSQSPSNKVTEKGKDVELRCDPISGHTALYWYRQSLGQGLEFLIYFQGNSAPDKSGLPSDRFSAERTGGSVSTLTIQRTQQEDSAVYLCASSPHPRSTEAFFGQGTRLTVV.